This is a list of T cell receptor beta chains from one sample in a study of blood T cell repertoires in COVID-19. Assay used: immunoSEQ multiplex PCR; TCRdb lists only in-frame clones, some missing. The table lists 150,000 to 200,000 clones, about 90% of them singletons. Material: peripheral blood. The receptors were gathered from a man aged 55 to 70 with acute or convalescent COVID-19. CDR3s include the opening cysteine and the closing phenylalanine or tryptophan. The size entry is marked missing in some rows and otherwise reads once, few, many or a size class.

j_call v_call clone_size cdr3_aa
TRBJ2-6 TRBV6-1 once CASSDGSSGANVLTF
TRBJ2-1 TRBV5-1 NA CASTLDTGGHNEQFF
TRBJ2-7 TRBV5-5 NA CASSLSLYEQYF
TRBJ2-7 TRBV7-6 few CASSPEGRHVRGEQYF
TRBJ1-1 TRBV30 NA CAWSMGRGNTEAFF
TRBJ1-5 TRBV5-6 NA CASSSGTEGNQPQHF
TRBJ1-5 TRBV6-5 once CASSSQGAGQPQHF
TRBJ2-7 TRBV5-1 once CASSSFGNEQYF
TRBJ2-5 TRBV5-4 NA CASSNGLSWRTQYF
TRBJ1-5 TRBV13 NA CASRKAGGNQPQHF
TRBJ1-1 TRBV11-2 NA CASSGQGGTEAFF
TRBJ1-4 TRBV14 once CASSQDPYRGPDEKLFF
TRBJ1-6 TRBV11-2 NA CASSFSPDRNSPLHF
TRBJ2-3 TRBV7-9 NA CASSLRQALRDTDTQYF
TRBJ2-3 TRBV12-5 NA CASGTGTSPTDTQYF
TRBJ2-1 TRBV7-6 NA CASSLGQGGEQFF
TRBJ2-7 TRBV7-9 NA CASSPAGTRLNEQYF
TRBJ1-4 TRBV5-1 NA CASSVTATNEKLFF
TRBJ2-1 TRBV27 NA CASSLAGVYNEQFF
TRBJ1-3 TRBV6-5 once CASSYSRGQGNTIYF